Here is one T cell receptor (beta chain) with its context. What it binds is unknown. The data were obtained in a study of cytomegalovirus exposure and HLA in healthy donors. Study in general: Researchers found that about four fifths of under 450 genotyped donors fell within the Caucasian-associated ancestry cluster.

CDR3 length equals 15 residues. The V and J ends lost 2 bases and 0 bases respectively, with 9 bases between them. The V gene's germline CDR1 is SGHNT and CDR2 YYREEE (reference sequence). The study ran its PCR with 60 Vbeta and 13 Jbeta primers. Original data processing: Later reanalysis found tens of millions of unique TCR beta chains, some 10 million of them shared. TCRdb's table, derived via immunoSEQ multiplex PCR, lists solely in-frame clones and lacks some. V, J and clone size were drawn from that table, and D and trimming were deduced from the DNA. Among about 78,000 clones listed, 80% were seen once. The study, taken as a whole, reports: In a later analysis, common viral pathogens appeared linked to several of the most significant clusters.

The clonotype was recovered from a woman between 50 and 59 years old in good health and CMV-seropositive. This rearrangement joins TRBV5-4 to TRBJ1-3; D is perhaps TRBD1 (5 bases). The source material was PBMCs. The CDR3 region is CASSLSGLSGNTIYF. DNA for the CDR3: TGTGCCAGCAGCTTATCAGGGCTCTCTGGAAACACCATATATTTT.